Detailed here is one T cell receptor (beta chain). The data belong to a study of blood T cell repertoires in COVID-19. Study summary: COVID-19 samples, acute and convalescent, were from the United States, Italy and Spain. Nucleic acid was either cDNA or gDNA, and it came from T cells, B-cell-depleted T cells, or PBMCs.

V gave up 4 bases and J gave up 11 bases, with 15 bases separating them. CDR1 SGHAT and CDR2 FQNNGV come from the germline V gene. This CDR3 is 13 amino acids long. Source study methods: Estimates of nucleated cell counts were drawn from the amplification of reference gene primers. Profiled with immunoSEQ multiplex PCR; TCRdb holds only in-frame clones, not every one. For V, J and clone size, that table is used; D and trimming come from the DNA. The table records around 190,000 clones, more than 80% of them present only once. The sequence derives from a woman aged 60-75 years with acute or convalescent COVID-19. J is TRBJ2-1 and V is TRBV11-2, with D maybe TRBD2 (5 bases). The specimen sequenced was peripheral blood. CDR3: CASSSWTLSQQFF. The CDR3 coding sequence is TGTGCCAGCAGCTCATGGACTCTTTCACAGCAGTTCTTC.